The rows below give T cell receptor beta chains drawn from one sample of a study of cytomegalovirus exposure and HLA in healthy donors. Profiled with immunoSEQ multiplex PCR; TCRdb holds only in-frame clones, not every one. This sample has about 180,000 clones, with roughly 77% found just once. Sequenced sample: PBMCs. The receptors originated from a woman in her thirties in good health and CMV-seronegative. Both conserved end residues are part of each CDR3. Fields, in order: J gene, clone size, V gene, D gene, CDR3 protein, CDR3 DNA. The D gene is left open where the match is weak. Only part of the rows carry a size: once, few, many, or a class if the clone is expanded.

J gene: TRBJ1-6
clone size: .
V gene: TRBV28
D gene: .
CDR3 protein: CASSVGEVNSPLHF
CDR3 DNA: TGTGCCAGCAGTGTGGGGGAGGTTAATTCACCCCTCCACTTT

J gene: TRBJ1-3
clone size: once
V gene: TRBV5-7
D gene: TRBD1
CDR3 protein: CASSLVTGAGNTIYF
CDR3 DNA: TGTGCCAGCAGCTTGGTGACAGGGGCAGGAAACACCATATATTTT

J gene: TRBJ1-1
clone size: .
V gene: TRBV29-1
D gene: .
CDR3 protein: CSGKTGINTEAFF
CDR3 DNA: TGCAGCGGAAAGACGGGGATAAACACTGAAGCTTTCTTT

J gene: TRBJ1-2
clone size: .
V gene: TRBV4-3
D gene: .
CDR3 protein: CASSQEGRSQYGYTF
CDR3 DNA: TGCGCCAGCAGCCAAGAGGGCCGATCACAATATGGCTACACCTTC

J gene: TRBJ1-2
clone size: .
V gene: TRBV10-3
D gene: TRBD1
CDR3 protein: CAISPATGGSGYTF
CDR3 DNA: TGTGCCATCAGTCCAGCGACAGGGGGCTCTGGCTACACCTTC

J gene: TRBJ1-1
clone size: .
V gene: TRBV10-3
D gene: .
CDR3 protein: CATSRGSNTEAFF
CDR3 DNA: TGTGCCACCTCACGGGGTTCGAACACTGAAGCTTTCTTT

J gene: TRBJ2-3
clone size: .
V gene: TRBV2
D gene: TRBD1
CDR3 protein: CASRGGTGGPSLTQYF
CDR3 DNA: TGTGCCAGCAGGGGAGGGACAGGGGGACCGTCCCTTACGCAGTATTTT

J gene: TRBJ1-1
clone size: .
V gene: TRBV2
D gene: .
CDR3 protein: CASSFQVTEAFF
CDR3 DNA: TGTGCCAGCAGTTTTCAGGTTACTGAAGCTTTCTTT

J gene: TRBJ2-5
clone size: .
V gene: TRBV29-1
D gene: TRBD1
CDR3 protein: CSVMTGEETQYF
CDR3 DNA: TGCAGCGTTATGACAGGGGAGGAGACCCAGTACTTC

J gene: TRBJ2-4
clone size: .
V gene: TRBV2
D gene: TRBD2
CDR3 protein: CASSEAGAGGPIAKNIQYF
CDR3 DNA: TGTGCCAGCAGTGAAGCGGGAGCGGGGGGCCCGATAGCCAAAAACATTCAGTACTTC

J gene: TRBJ1-6
clone size: .
V gene: TRBV19
D gene: TRBD1
CDR3 protein: CASSPRGRNSPLHF
CDR3 DNA: TGTGCCAGCTCCCCCAGGGGGCGAAATTCACCCCTCCACTTT

J gene: TRBJ1-1
clone size: few
V gene: TRBV2
D gene: TRBD1
CDR3 protein: CASLLGDREGTEAFF
CDR3 DNA: TGTGCCAGCCTACTAGGGGACAGGGAGGGCACTGAAGCTTTCTTT

J gene: TRBJ1-2
clone size: few
V gene: TRBV5-6
D gene: .
CDR3 protein: CASSLGGQNYGYTF
CDR3 DNA: TGTGCCAGCAGCTTGGGGGGACAAAACTATGGCTACACCTTC

J gene: TRBJ1-4
clone size: .
V gene: TRBV28
D gene: TRBD1
CDR3 protein: CASSFLGQQGLDEKLFF
CDR3 DNA: TGTGCCAGCAGTTTCTTGGGACAGCAGGGGCTGGATGAAAAACTGTTTTTT

J gene: TRBJ1-5
clone size: few
V gene: TRBV9
D gene: TRBD1
CDR3 protein: CASSVGTGRQPQHF
CDR3 DNA: TGTGCCAGCAGCGTTGGGACAGGGCGTCAGCCCCAGCATTTT

J gene: TRBJ2-3
clone size: .
V gene: TRBV7-6
D gene: TRBD2
CDR3 protein: CASLAGGSADTQYF
CDR3 DNA: TGTGCCAGCCTCGCGGGGGGATCGGCAGATACGCAGTATTTT

J gene: TRBJ1-3
clone size: few
V gene: TRBV7-2
D gene: .
CDR3 protein: CASSSRASGNTIYF
CDR3 DNA: TGTGCCAGCAGCTCCAGGGCCTCTGGAAACACCATATATTTT

J gene: TRBJ1-6
clone size: .
V gene: TRBV19
D gene: .
CDR3 protein: CASTPAGHNSPLHF
CDR3 DNA: TGTGCCAGTACCCCCGCAGGTCACAATTCACCCCTCCACTTT

J gene: TRBJ1-6
clone size: .
V gene: TRBV7-9
D gene: .
CDR3 protein: CASSLVGGKDSPLHF
CDR3 DNA: TGTGCCAGCAGCTTAGTCGGGGGAAAGGATTCACCCCTCCACTTT

J gene: TRBJ1-1
clone size: .
V gene: TRBV5-1
D gene: .
CDR3 protein: CASSSSREVNTEAFF
CDR3 DNA: TGCGCCAGCAGCTCGAGCAGGGAGGTGAACACTGAAGCTTTCTTT

J gene: TRBJ2-2
clone size: once
V gene: TRBV4-3
D gene: TRBD2
CDR3 protein: CASSQARGGGANTGELFF
CDR3 DNA: TGCGCCAGCAGCCAAGCACGCGGCGGGGGGGCGAACACCGGGGAGCTGTTTTTT

J gene: TRBJ1-1
clone size: .
V gene: TRBV10-3
D gene: .
CDR3 protein: CAISVTGWAEAFF
CDR3 DNA: TGTGCCATCAGTGTCACAGGTTGGGCTGAAGCTTTCTTT

J gene: TRBJ1-1
clone size: .
V gene: TRBV2
D gene: .
CDR3 protein: CASSDTVMNTEAFF
CDR3 DNA: TGTGCCAGCAGTGATACGGTCATGAACACTGAAGCTTTCTTT

J gene: TRBJ1-1
clone size: .
V gene: TRBV10-1
D gene: TRBD1
CDR3 protein: CASSRDSGTEAFF
CDR3 DNA: TGCGCCAGCAGCAGGGACAGTGGAACTGAAGCTTTCTTT

J gene: TRBJ1-1
clone size: .
V gene: TRBV5-5
D gene: .
CDR3 protein: CASSSLSKNTEAFF
CDR3 DNA: TGTGCCAGCAGTTCCCTATCAAAGAACACTGAAGCTTTCTTT

J gene: TRBJ1-1
clone size: .
V gene: TRBV15
D gene: .
CDR3 protein: CATSRDLPGDGTEAFF
CDR3 DNA: TGTGCCACCAGCAGAGATCTTCCGGGGGACGGCACTGAAGCTTTCTTT

J gene: TRBJ2-1
clone size: .
V gene: TRBV18
D gene: TRBD1
CDR3 protein: CASSPLGQGPNEQFF
CDR3 DNA: TGTGCCAGCTCACCACTGGGACAGGGGCCGAATGAGCAGTTCTTC

J gene: TRBJ2-7
clone size: .
V gene: TRBV5-1
D gene: .
CDR3 protein: CASSPLGPYEQYF
CDR3 DNA: TGCGCCAGCAGCCCTCTTGGCCCCTACGAGCAGTACTTC

J gene: TRBJ1-3
clone size: .
V gene: TRBV10-2
D gene: .
CDR3 protein: CASSELRGSVSGNTIYF
CDR3 DNA: TGCGCCAGCAGTGAGCTGAGGGGGTCGGTCTCTGGAAACACCATATATTTT

J gene: TRBJ2-2
clone size: .
V gene: TRBV5-1
D gene: .
CDR3 protein: CASSPLEAGELFF
CDR3 DNA: TGCGCCAGCAGCCCCCTAGAGGCCGGGGAGCTGTTTTTT

J gene: TRBJ1-1
clone size: .
V gene: TRBV15
D gene: TRBD1
CDR3 protein: CATSGRGSRTEAFF
CDR3 DNA: TGTGCCACCAGCGGCAGGGGGTCGCGTACTGAAGCTTTCTTT

J gene: TRBJ2-3
clone size: .
V gene: TRBV4-2
D gene: TRBD2
CDR3 protein: CASSQGGGAEDTQYF
CDR3 DNA: TGTGCCAGCAGCCAGGGCGGGGGGGCCGAAGATACGCAGTATTTT

J gene: TRBJ1-2
clone size: .
V gene: TRBV4-2
D gene: .
CDR3 protein: CASSQDFRDTSVLGYTF
CDR3 DNA: TGTGCCAGCAGCCAAGATTTTAGGGACACCTCCGTTTTGGGCTACACCTTC

J gene: TRBJ2-7
clone size: .
V gene: TRBV5-1
D gene: TRBD1
CDR3 protein: CASVWTGDFSYEQYF
CDR3 DNA: TGCGCCAGCGTATGGACAGGTGACTTCTCCTACGAGCAGTACTTC

J gene: TRBJ2-1
clone size: .
V gene: TRBV6-6
D gene: .
CDR3 protein: CASSSYDEQFF
CDR3 DNA: TGTGCCAGCAGTTCGTATGATGAGCAGTTCTTC

J gene: TRBJ2-5
clone size: .
V gene: TRBV2
D gene: TRBD1
CDR3 protein: CASDGQGGETQYF
CDR3 DNA: TGTGCCAGCGATGGACAGGGTGGTGAGACCCAGTACTTC

J gene: TRBJ1-6
clone size: .
V gene: TRBV6-6
D gene: TRBD1
CDR3 protein: CASSYLDRGGSPLHF
CDR3 DNA: TGTGCCAGCAGTTACCTAGACAGGGGAGGTTCACCCCTCCACTTT

J gene: TRBJ2-1
clone size: .
V gene: TRBV9
D gene: TRBD2
CDR3 protein: CASSVGGTIREQFF
CDR3 DNA: TGTGCCAGCAGCGTAGGGGGGACTATACGTGAGCAGTTCTTC

J gene: TRBJ1-2
clone size: .
V gene: TRBV2
D gene: TRBD1
CDR3 protein: CASEGQANYGYTF
CDR3 DNA: TGTGCCAGCGAGGGACAGGCCAACTATGGCTACACCTTC

J gene: TRBJ2-2
clone size: .
V gene: TRBV4-1
D gene: .
CDR3 protein: CASSQEAGPQTPGELFF
CDR3 DNA: TGCGCCAGCAGCCAAGAGGCTGGGCCCCAAACACCCGGGGAGCTGTTTTTT

J gene: TRBJ2-5
clone size: .
V gene: TRBV27
D gene: TRBD2
CDR3 protein: CARTQYHGDGGGIQETQYF
CDR3 DNA: TGTGCCAGGACCCAATATCACGGGGATGGGGGGGGTATCCAAGAGACCCAGTACTTC